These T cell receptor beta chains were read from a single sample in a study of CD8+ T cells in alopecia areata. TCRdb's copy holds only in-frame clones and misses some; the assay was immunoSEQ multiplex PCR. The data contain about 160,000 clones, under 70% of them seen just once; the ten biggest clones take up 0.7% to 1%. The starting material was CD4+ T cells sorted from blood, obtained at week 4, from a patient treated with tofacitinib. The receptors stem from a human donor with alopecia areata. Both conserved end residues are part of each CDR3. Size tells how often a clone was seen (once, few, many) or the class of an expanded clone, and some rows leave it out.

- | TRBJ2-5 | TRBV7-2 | CASSPGGTQYF
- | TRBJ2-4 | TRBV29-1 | CSVRSQSGNIQYF
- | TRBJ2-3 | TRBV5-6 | CASSLVGEPDTQYF
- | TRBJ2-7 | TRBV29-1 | CSTADSSYEQYF
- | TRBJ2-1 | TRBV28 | CASRDYRDFGLGEQFF
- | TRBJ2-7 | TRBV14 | CASSPDRGPQYF
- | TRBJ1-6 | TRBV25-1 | CASSEYSPGQGFSPLHF
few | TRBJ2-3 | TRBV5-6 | CASSSGTVGTDTQYF
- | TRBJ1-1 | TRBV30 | CAWVDPMNTEAFF
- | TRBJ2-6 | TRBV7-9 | CASSWVAGANVLTF
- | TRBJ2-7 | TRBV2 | CASIGTGGYEQYF
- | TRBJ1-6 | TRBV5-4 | CASSTGAGNSPLHF
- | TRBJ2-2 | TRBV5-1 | CASSFSSSSNTGELFF
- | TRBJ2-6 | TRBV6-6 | CASSPAQAGANVLTF
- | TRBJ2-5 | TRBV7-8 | CASSQLRTGKQETQYF
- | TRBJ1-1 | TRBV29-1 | CSVKERGKAFF
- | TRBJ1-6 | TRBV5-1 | CASSLLSGGESPLHF
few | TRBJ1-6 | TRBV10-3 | CAISGSGDSPLHF
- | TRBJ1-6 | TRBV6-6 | CASTSGQGNNSPLHF
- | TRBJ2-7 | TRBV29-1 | CSVDTAGAHQQYF
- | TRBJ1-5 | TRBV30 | CAWSPVGSSGNQPQHF
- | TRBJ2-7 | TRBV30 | CALNGGIYEQYF
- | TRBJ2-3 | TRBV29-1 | CSVVWDRGPDTQYF
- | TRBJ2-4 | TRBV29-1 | CSVIAGTNIQYF
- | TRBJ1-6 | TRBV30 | CAWSQAGNSPLHF
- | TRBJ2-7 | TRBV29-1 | CSVGGGQGLTEQYF
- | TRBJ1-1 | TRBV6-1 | CASSERASGTEAFF
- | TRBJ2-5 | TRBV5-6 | CASSLGPLGTQYF
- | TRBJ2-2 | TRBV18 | CASSPNWGTGELFF
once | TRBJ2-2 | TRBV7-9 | CASSPGRGAGDNTGELFF
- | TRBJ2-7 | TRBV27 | CASSLSGLAGLEQYF